These 23 T cell receptor beta chains originate from one sample sequenced in a study of cytomegalovirus exposure and HLA in healthy donors. Measured with immunoSEQ multiplex PCR; TCRdb has only the in-frame clones, and not every one. The sample has a few hundred thousand clones, around 89% seen once. What was sequenced was PBMCs. These receptors all come from a woman between 18 and 29 years old in good health and CMV-seronegative.

This clone has just one count. The chain carries TRBV7-6 and TRBJ2-2, with a weak D call TRBD2 (6 bases). Per germline, CDR1 SGHVS and CDR2 FNYEAQ. V shed 5 bases and J shed 10 bases, with 17 bases lying between them. The CDR3 consists of 14 residues. CDR3 DNA sequence: TGTGCCAGCAGCCAGCTCGGGTCGGGGGAGGAGCTGTTTTTT. It specifies CASSQLGSGEELFF.

The chain combines TRBV11-1 with TRBJ2-3, with D perhaps TRBD1 (6 bases). Germline CDR1 and CDR2: SGHAT and FQDESV (reference sequence). V gave up 2 bases and J gave up 4 bases, with 13 bases separating them. The CDR3 spans 15 residues. The CDR3 is CASSLQVPGADTQYF. CDR3 nucleotides: TGTGCCAGCAGCTTACAAGTTCCAGGGGCAGATACGCAGTATTTT.

The V and J genes are TRBV10-1 and TRBJ2-2; the match to TRBD2 covers 10 bases. J was trimmed by 5 bases and V by 6 bases; bases with no gene match: 15. The CDR3 length is 18 residues. The germline CDR1 and CDR2 sequences are WNHNN and SYGVQD (reference sequence). In DNA, the CDR3 is TGCGCCAGCAGCCACACCGGGAGCGGGGGGGCCCGGACCGGGGAGCTGTTTTTT. Its translation is CASSHTGSGGARTGELFF.

The chain recombines TRBV4-1 with TRBJ1-1, with unresolved D. CDR1 MGHRA and CDR2 YSYEKL come from the germline V gene. This CDR3 is built from 17 residues. Trimming pared 4 bases from V and 3 bases from J, leaving 21 bases between. The CDR3 spells CASSPIQPKPSDTEAFF. CDR3 DNA: TGCGCCAGCAGCCCGATACAACCCAAACCCAGCGACACTGAAGCTTTCTTT.

This clone was recorded once. The chain recombines TRBV27 with TRBJ1-1, with D perhaps TRBD1 (5 bases). V gave up 4 bases and J gave up 2 bases, with 20 bases separating them. CDR3 length: 17 residues. Germline V lookup: CDR1 MNHEY, CDR2 SMNVEV (reference sequence). The CDR3 is CASSSRWGTGSNTEAFF. The CDR3 bases are TGTGCCAGCAGTTCAAGGTGGGGGACTGGCAGTAACACTGAAGCTTTCTTT.

Points on this clone: An end of the junction does not agree with germline; a read error may underlie this. CDR3 region: CASSHRTFQESQYF. The CDR3 bases are TGCGCCAGCAGCCATAGGACTTTCCAAGAGTCCCAGTACTTC. J is TRBJ2-5 and V is TRBV5-1; D is perhaps TRBD2 (5 bases). Germline V gene data show CDR1 as SGHRS and CDR2 as YFSETQ. The CDR3 consists of 14 residues.

The CDR3 region has the DNA TGCGCCAGCAGGGGAGCGTGGGGCACCGGGGAGCTGTTTTTT. This encodes CASRGAWGTGELFF. The chain has TRBV10-1 and TRBJ2-2; D is possibly TRBD2 (5 bases). Trimming cost V 6 bases and J 4 bases, with 12 bases left between them. The CDR3 length is 14 residues. Germline loops: CDR1 WNHNN, CDR2 SYGVQD (reference sequence).

This clone occurred once. This same CDR3 is encoded by further DNA sequences in the sample. V is TRBV5-1 and J is TRBJ1-1; D perhaps matches TRBD1 (6 bases). V shed 2 bases and J shed 5 bases, with 10 bases lying between them. There are 13 residues in the CDR3. In germline, CDR1 is SGHRS, CDR2 YFSETQ. Here the CDR3 reads CASSLQGETEAFF. As DNA, the CDR3 is TGCGCCAGCAGCTTACAGGGAGAAACTGAAGCTTTCTTT.

The V gene is TRBV7-2, the J gene TRBJ2-5; 8 bases are shared with TRBD1. This CDR3 comprises 16 residues. In germline, CDR1 is SGHTA, CDR2 FQGNSA. The V segment lost 0 bases and the J segment 5 bases; nucleotides outside the gene matches: 8. CDR3 sequence reads: CASSLASDRVEETQYF. Here the CDR3 DNA reads TGTGCCAGCAGCTTAGCGTCGGACAGGGTTGAGGAGACCCAGTACTTC.

The CDR3 loop reads CASSLARLRTSTDTQYF. DNA for the CDR3: TGCGCCAGCAGCTTGGCACGCTTGCGGACTAGCACAGATACGCAGTATTTT. The chain uses TRBV5-1 and TRBJ2-3; weak D call: TRBD2 (5 bases). This CDR3 contains 17 residues. The germline V and J ends were trimmed by 0 bases and 0 bases, with 14 bases remaining between them. Germline V lookup: CDR1 SGHRS, CDR2 YFSETQ.

This clone was recorded a few times. This rearrangement joins TRBV28 to TRBJ1-5; D not resolved. Looked up from germline, CDR1 is MDHEN and CDR2 is SYDVKM. V lost 6 bases, J lost 2 bases, and 14 bases lay in between. The CDR3 length is 15 residues. The CDR3 protein is CASSVGVSGNQPQHF. DNA of the CDR3: TGTGCCAGCAGCGTCGGGGTATCGGGCAATCAGCCCCAGCATTTT.

The chain joins TRBV28 to TRBJ1-2; D remains unclear. The germline V and J ends were trimmed by 4 bases and 7 bases, with 13 bases remaining between them. The CDR3 contains 13 residues. The germline gives CDR1 MDHEN, CDR2 SYDVKM. CDR3 coding DNA: TGTGCCAGCAGTTCCCTTCTAGGATTTGGCTACACCTTC. The encoded protein is CASSSLLGFGYTF.

The chain combines TRBV19 with TRBJ1-4; 10 nucleotides line up with TRBD1. Germline CDR1 reads LNHDA; CDR2 reads SQIVND (reference sequence). V trimming: 5 bases; J trimming: 8 bases; junction bases outside the gene matches: 5. This CDR3 has 14 amino acids. The CDR3 bases are TGTGCCAGTAGTGAGGACAGGGGGGAAGAAAAACTGTTTTTT. Its translation: CASSEDRGEEKLFF.

The chain couples TRBV19 to TRBJ2-3, with 8 bases fitting TRBD1. This CDR3 has 14 residues. V lost 9 bases and J lost 0; bases outside the gene matches: 5. In germline, CDR1 is LNHDA, CDR2 SQIVND (reference sequence). CDR3 sequence (DNA): TGTGCCAGCGCACAGGGGGTTAGCACAGATACGCAGTATTTT. As protein: CASAQGVSTDTQYF.

This chain connects TRBV28 to TRBJ1-2; TRBD1 matches at 8 bases. Looked up from germline, CDR1 is MDHEN and CDR2 is SYDVKM. This CDR3 region has 14 residues. J was trimmed by 5 bases and V by 6 bases; bases with no gene match: 8. CDR3 nucleotide sequence: TGTGCCAGCAGCCTGGACAGGGCGGGGTATGGCTACACCTTC. Protein: CASSLDRAGYGYTF.

V is TRBV28 and J is TRBJ1-5; D may be TRBD1 (6 bases). The CDR3 contains 17 residues. The germline CDR1 and CDR2 sequences are MDHEN and SYDVKM. V lost 3 bases to trimming and J lost 0 bases, with 15 bases between them. CDR3 amino acids: CASSLSWTADSNQPQHF. For the CDR3, the DNA is TGTGCCAGCAGTTTGAGTTGGACAGCCGATAGCAATCAGCCCCAGCATTTT.

The V gene is TRBV7-9, the J gene TRBJ2-7; 11 bases are shared with TRBD2. The V and J ends lost 5 bases and 2 bases, in that order; junction bases with no gene match: 11. The germline V gene encodes CDR1 SEHNR and CDR2 FQNEAQ (reference sequence). CDR3 size: 17 residues. CDR3 in DNA: TGTGCCAGCAGCCTGACTAGCGGGGACGATTTTACCTACGAGCAGTACTTC. Amino acid sequence: CASSLTSGDDFTYEQYF.

DNA of the CDR3: TGTGCCAGCAGCCCACGGACTAGCGGGATCTACTCTGGGGCCAACGTCCTGACTTTC. Translation gives CASSPRTSGIYSGANVLTF. The chain has TRBV13 and TRBJ2-6; 12 positions match TRBD2. Losses at the gene ends were 5 bases for V and 0 bases for J; bases not matched to a gene: 8. This CDR3 contains 19 residues. Looked up from germline, CDR1 is PRHDT and CDR2 is FYEKMQ (reference sequence).

The chain employs TRBV4-1 and TRBJ2-5; 7 bases fit TRBD1. The CDR3 is made up of 18 amino acids. CDR1 is MGHRA and CDR2 is YSYEKL in the germline V gene. The ends lost 4 bases at V and 5 bases at J; junction bases unmatched: 19. The CDR3 nucleotides are TGCGCCAGCAGCCGACTTCCAAGACAGGGACCTTGGGGGGAGACCCAGTACTTC. The encoded protein is CASSRLPRQGPWGETQYF.

The chain joins TRBV28 to TRBJ2-1, with TRBD2 identical over 13 bases. V dropped 3 bases and J dropped 7; count of bases not matched to a gene: 3. The germline V gene has CDR1 MDHEN and CDR2 SYDVKM. This CDR3 comprises 15 residues. In nucleotides, the CDR3 is TGTGCCAGCAGTTTGACTAGCGGGGGGAGGAATGAGCAGTTCTTC. This gives the protein CASSLTSGGRNEQFF.

The V and J genes are TRBV19 and TRBJ1-2, with TRBD1 matching 8 bases. Germline V CDR1 and CDR2: LNHDA, SQIVND (reference sequence). V gave up 7 bases and J gave up 3 bases; unmatched junction bases: 7. The CDR3 runs to 14 residues. CDR3 sequence reads: CASTDRQGYYGYTF. The CDR3 DNA reads TGTGCCAGTACCGATCGACAGGGGTACTATGGCTACACCTTC.

This clone turned up a few times. V usage is TRBV19 and J usage is TRBJ1-1; TRBD1 aligns across 7 bases. The germline gives CDR1 LNHDA, CDR2 SQIVND (reference sequence). Trimming cost V 5 bases and J 4 bases; bases outside gene matches: 10. This CDR3 has 15 amino acids. For the CDR3, the DNA is TGTGCCAGTAGTCGAACTGACAGGGCGGGCACTGAAGCTTTCTTT. Residues: CASSRTDRAGTEAFF. The variable domain in full, completed from reference TRBV19 and TRBJ1-1, reads DGGITQSPKYLFRKEGQNVTLSCEQNLNHDAMYWYRQDPGQGLRLIYYSQIVNDFQKGDIAEGYSVSREKKESFPLTVTSAQKNPTAFYLCASSRTDRAGTEAFFGQGTRLTVV.

The CDR3 loop is CASSRGQGAYEQYF. The CDR3 coding sequence is TGTGCCAGCAGCAGGGGACAGGGGGCTTACGAGCAGTACTTC. This rearrangement joins TRBV7-9 to TRBJ2-7; TRBD1 aligns across 12 bases. Unmatched junction bases numbered 3, after V lost 5 bases and J lost 4 bases. The CDR3 spans 14 residues. Germline CDR1 and CDR2: SEHNR and FQNEAQ (reference sequence).